One sample yielded the 18 T cell receptor beta chains listed below, sequenced in a study of CD8+ T cells in alopecia areata (dated 2018 in TCRdb). Library preparation was by the immunoSEQ multiplex PCR assay. To provide template for TCR sequencing, every sample had RNA extracted and reverse transcribed into cDNA. TCRdb holds this immuneACCESS table with in-frame rearrangements only. Some clones are missing; in checked studies, unresolved V genes explain under half, and the rest has no known cause. For this sample there are about 200,000 clones; more than 45% appear just once. More than 0.4% of the sample is in the top ten clones. Read against the paper, the sample's time point label means: baseline before oral tofacitinib. This material consisted of CD4+ T cells sorted from blood, taken at week 0. The receptors were gathered from a human donor with alopecia areata.

This clone was observed a handful of times. The DNA for the CDR3 is TGCGCCAGCAGTCAGCTACAGGCTTTTAGCTCCTACGAGCAGTACTTC. This codes for CASSQLQAFSSYEQYF. This sequence joins TRBV23-1 and TRBJ2-7, with D possibly TRBD1 on 5 matching bases. TRBV23-1 counts as an open reading frame of uncertain function. The length of the CDR3 is 16 residues. Between the trimmed V and J ends, which lost 3 bases and 0 bases, there was a span of 15 bases.

This sequence joins TRBV27 and TRBJ2-1; no reliable D call. The CDR3 length is 13 residues. V lost 7 bases and J 5 bases, leaving 12 bases between the germline ends. The germline V gene encodes CDR1 MNHEY and CDR2 SMNVEV (reference sequence). The CDR3 loop reads CASTSQSNNEQFF. The CDR3 nucleotides are TGTGCCAGCACAAGCCAGTCTAACAATGAGCAGTTCTTC.

The chain combines TRBV19 with TRBJ2-2; D tentatively reads TRBD1 or TRBD2 (5 bases each). The V gene's germline CDR1 is LNHDA and CDR2 SQIVND (reference sequence). CDR3 length: 14 residues. V was pared by 1 base and J by 6 bases, with 9 bases between. This CDR3 reads CASSIGGVAGELFF. As DNA, the CDR3 is TGTGCCAGTAGTATAGGAGGGGTGGCCGGGGAGCTGTTTTTT.

This clone was recorded a few times. The gene calls are TRBV29-1 and TRBJ2-3; D assignment may be TRBD1 or TRBD2 (6 bases each). The CDR3 sequence is 13 residues long. V lost 6 bases to trimming and J lost 3 bases, with 13 bases between them. Germline V gene data show CDR1 as SQVTM and CDR2 as ANQGSEA. CDR3 bases: TGCAGCGTGGCCCGGGGGCCAACAGATACGCAGTATTTT. Its translation: CSVARGPTDTQYF.

This clone has just one count. The chain joins TRBV7-9 to TRBJ2-3, with TRBD2 identical over 11 bases. CDR1 and CDR2 (germline): SEHNR, FQNEAQ (reference sequence). CDR3 length equals 15 residues. V lost 4 bases, J lost 2 bases, and 2 bases stayed unmatched. Here the CDR3 reads CASSSTSGNTDTQYF. CDR3 coding DNA: TGTGCCAGCAGCTCGACTAGCGGGAACACAGATACGCAGTATTTT. Supplemented by reference TRBV7-9 and TRBJ2-3, the full variable domain reads DTGVSQNPRHKITKRGQNVTFRCDPISEHNRLYWYRQTLGQGPEFLTYFQNEAQLEKSRLLSDRFSAERPKGSFSTLEIQRTEQGDSAMYLCASSSTSGNTDTQYFGPGTRLTVL.

The CDR3 region has the DNA TGCAGCGTTGAATCCCCTAGGGAGGGGGGCACTGAAGCTTTCTTT. It is translated as CSVESPREGGTEAFF. V and J are TRBV29-1 and TRBJ1-1; possibly TRBD1 for D (6 bases). Per germline, CDR1 SQVTM and CDR2 ANQGSEA. Between the trimmed V and J ends, which lost 2 bases and 4 bases, there was a span of 17 bases. The CDR3 sequence is 15 residues long.

The chain is built from TRBV30 and TRBJ2-2; D is possibly TRBD2 (6 bases). Germline V CDR1 and CDR2: GTSNPN, SVGIG (reference sequence). This CDR3 has 14 amino acids. The V gene lost 5 bases and the J gene lost 6 bases, with 16 bases spanning the gap. DNA of the CDR3: TGTGCCTGGGGCGGGGTGACTATTCCCGGGGAGCTGTTTTTT. It specifies CAWGGVTIPGELFF.

This chain links TRBV6-5 with TRBJ1-1, with 9 bases identical to TRBD1. Per germline, CDR1 MNHEY and CDR2 SVGAGI. This CDR3 has 15 residues. The J segment lost 4 bases and the V segment lost 5 bases, leaving 8 bases of the junction unmatched. The CDR3 sequence: CASSGTGTGSTEAFF. In DNA form, the CDR3 reads TGTGCCAGCAGTGGAACCGGGACAGGGAGCACTGAAGCTTTCTTT.

The sample holds a few counts of this clone. The chain carries TRBV30 and TRBJ1-1; D not resolved. This CDR3 contains 12 residues. CDR1 GTSNPN and CDR2 SVGIG come from the germline V gene (reference sequence). V was shortened by 3 bases and J by 2 bases, with 7 bases between the two germline ends. Written as DNA, the CDR3 is TGTGCCTGGAGGACCGCCAACACTGAAGCTTTCTTT. The encoded protein is CAWRTANTEAFF.

The rearrangement joins TRBV6-6 to TRBJ2-5, with 7 positions matching TRBD1. The CDR3 is 12 amino acids. V shed 11 bases and J 1 base; nucleotides not matched to a gene: 4. Germline loops: CDR1 MNHNY, CDR2 SVGAGI (reference sequence). The CDR3 sequence is CAVQGTQETQYF. CDR3 in DNA: TGTGCCGTACAGGGGACCCAAGAGACCCAGTACTTC.

Only a few counts were recorded for this clone. V is TRBV5-1 and J is TRBJ2-4; D gene ambiguous. V gave up 5 bases and J gave up 0 bases, with 9 bases separating them. The germline CDR1 and CDR2 sequences are SGHRS and YFSETQ. CDR3 size: 14 residues. The CDR3 DNA reads TGCGCCAGCAGGCTAGATATAGCCAAAAACATTCAGTACTTC. Residues: CASRLDIAKNIQYF.

Concerning this clone: Other DNA sequences within the sample encode an identical CDR3. The rearrangement uses TRBV30 and TRBJ1-2; the D gene is possibly TRBD1 (6 bases). Germline lookup yields CDR1 GTSNPN and CDR2 SVGIG (reference sequence). The length of the CDR3 is 12 residues. The V gene lost 2 bases and the J gene lost 2 bases, with 6 bases spanning the gap. This CDR3 reads CAWSQGNYGYTF. CDR3 sequence (DNA): TGTGCCTGGAGTCAGGGGAACTATGGCTACACCTTC.

V gene TRBV2 combines with J gene TRBJ1-2; D may be TRBD1 (6 bases). V lost 9 bases and J 7 bases, leaving 15 bases between the germline ends. The V gene's germline CDR1 is SNHLY and CDR2 FYNNEI. The CDR3 length is 12 residues. The CDR3 nucleotides read TGTGCCAGGAGGGGGGACACCGCTGGCTACACCTTC. This gives the protein CARRGDTAGYTF.

This chain uses TRBV7-2 with TRBJ1-5; 9 positions agree with TRBD1. Germline V lookup: CDR1 SGHTA, CDR2 FQGNSA. The CDR3 is 16 residues long. Trimming took 5 bases from V and 3 from J; bases not matched to a gene: 8. The CDR3 loop reads CASSPGDRANNQPQHF. DNA of the CDR3: TGTGCCAGCAGCCCGGGGGACAGGGCTAACAATCAGCCCCAGCATTTT.

This clone has more than one count but fewer than ten. The chain uses TRBV5-1 and TRBJ2-5; 10 bases line up with TRBD2. The trim removed 3 bases at V and 4 bases at J, leaving 9 bases unmatched. Germline-derived CDR1 and CDR2 are SGHRS and YFSETQ. The CDR3 loop spans 16 amino acids. As DNA, the CDR3 is TGCGCCAGCAGCTCCTCCGGGACTAGCGTAGTAGAGACCCAGTACTTC. Its translation: CASSSSGTSVVETQYF.

The V call is TRBV7-2, the J call TRBJ2-7; no clear D. There are 13 residues in the CDR3. Germline V gene lookup returns CDR1 SGHTA and CDR2 FQGNSA. V was clipped by 4 bases and J by 4 bases, with 11 bases between them. In DNA, the CDR3 is TGTGCCAGCAGCTCCCCGGTCCAATACGAGCAGTACTTC. This gives the protein CASSSPVQYEQYF.

In this sample, this clone turned up a few times. The chain links TRBV5-1 to TRBJ1-1; D uncertain. The CDR3 is 13 amino acids. The ends were cut back, 2 bases at V and 4 bases at J, with 9 bases in the middle. In germline, CDR1 is SGHRS, CDR2 YFSETQ. CDR3: CASSFGLGTEAFF. The CDR3 nucleotides are TGCGCCAGCAGCTTTGGGTTGGGCACTGAAGCTTTCTTT.

This clone was seen only a few times. The chain combines TRBV19 with TRBJ1-1; D is possibly TRBD1 (6 bases). Germline V gene lookup returns CDR1 LNHDA and CDR2 SQIVND (reference sequence). Trimming left V 4 bases short and J 3 bases short, with 12 bases between. This CDR3 has 14 residues. CDR3 sequence reads: CASSTQGSDTEAFF. The DNA for the CDR3 is TGTGCCAGTAGTACACAGGGCTCTGACACTGAAGCTTTCTTT. The full variable domain, completed using reference TRBV19 and TRBJ1-1, is DGGITQSPKYLFRKEGQNVTLSCEQNLNHDAMYWYRQDPGQGLRLIYYSQIVNDFQKGDIAEGYSVSREKKESFPLTVTSAQKNPTAFYLCASSTQGSDTEAFFGQGTRLTVV.